In its sample, the clone carrying this T cell receptor (beta chain) was seen a few times. The antigen remains undetermined. After 5'RACE with constant-segment primers, TCR alpha and TCR beta cDNA libraries carrying sample barcodes and UMIs were obtained. TCRdb itself ran the 5' RACE reads through MiXCR, one entry per CDR3 protein. This sample has 50,000 to 60,000 distinct CDR3 sequences, with 28% found just once. The data were taken from a study of T-cell memory formation after mild COVID-19. The study's findings and limits: A subset of responding clones appeared in pre-infection memory, suggesting cross-reactive memory joined. CD8+ contracting clones occupied EMRA, while CD4+ ones occupied mainly CM and EM. CD4/CD8 balance held among clones contracting day 15 to 85, and later expanders leaned CD4+.

Per germline, CDR1 SEHNR and CDR2 FQNEAQ (reference sequence). The length of the CDR3 is 12 residues. Between the trimmed V and J ends, which lost 5 bases and 7 bases, there was a span of 12 bases. This chain joins TRBV7-9 and TRBJ2-7; no clear D. The sequence was collected from a man aged 18 to 30 who had mild COVID-19 (a few samples of this study predate the infection). Cell type and time point are not known. Sequenced material: PBMCs or a T cell subset sorted from them (not recorded which). The CDR3 here is CASSLLSKEQYF. The DNA for the CDR3 is TGTGCCAGCAGCCTCCTATCTAAAGAGCAGTACTTC.